This TCR beta chain is from a study of OX40 agonist ivuxolimab in advanced cancers. Across the study: Hepatocellular carcinoma, melanoma, renal cell or head and neck cancer occurred in dose-escalation patients.

Clones were read by immunoSEQ multiplex PCR, and TCRdb kept only the in-frame ones, dropping some. The table shows 50,000 to 65,000 clones, with 81% occurring only once. Germline V lookup: CDR1 SGHTA, CDR2 FQGNSA. Trimming stripped 5 bases from V and 2 bases from J, with 6 bases between. This CDR3 is built from 13 residues. Note on this clone: Its antigen is as yet unknown.

Overall study results and limits: Low normalized clonal expansion also occurred in some nonresponding patients. On average, a greater number of expanded clones characterised CD8+ T cells relative to CD4+.

This chain uses TRBV7-2 with TRBJ2-2; D unresolved. The starting material was CD4+ or CD8+ T cells sorted from blood, obtained in a trial of the OX40 agonist ivuxolimab. This sequence was found in an adult with an advanced solid tumor such as melanoma, head and neck, liver or kidney cancer. CDR3 sequence (DNA): TGTGCCAGCAGCGCCCGAAACACCGGGGAGCTGTTTTTT. This encodes CASSARNTGELFF.